The present T cell receptor (beta chain) was sequenced within a study of blood T cell repertoires in COVID-19. Profiling relied on immunoSEQ multiplex PCR, and the TCRdb table lists in-frame clones only, not all of them. The sample gives about 220,000 clones, roughly nine tenths of which show up once; around 2.6% is in the top ten. V was shortened by 3 bases and J by 2 bases, with 14 bases between the two germline ends. Germline V gives CDR1 MGHRA, CDR2 YSYEKL. The CDR3 covers 15 residues. The TCR originated in a woman aged 30 to 39 who had recovered from COVID-19. The chain is built from TRBV4-1 and TRBJ2-7, with D possibly TRBD1 on 6 matching bases. What was sequenced was PBMCs or T cells enriched from blood (not recorded which). As DNA, the CDR3 is TGCGCCAGCAGCCAGAATAGGGGGTCCCCCTACGAGCAGTACTTC. Its protein product is CASSQNRGSPYEQYF.